What follows is one T cell receptor beta chain and its context. Its matching antigen is unknown. This CDR3 spans 15 amino acids. Germline V lookup: CDR1 MDHEN, CDR2 SYDVKM. With 4 bases clipped from V and 4 bases from J, the junction kept 2 bases outside the gene matches. The data originate from a study of cytomegalovirus exposure and HLA in healthy donors. The PCR employed 60 Vbeta primers together with 13 Jbeta primers. The repertoire was sequenced with immunoSEQ multiplex PCR; TCRdb's copy has only in-frame clones and lacks some. This table holds tens of thousands of clones, 70% to 80% found once. Study results and caveats: A list of around 160 TCR beta chains associated with cytomegalovirus was given.

The origin of this receptor is a middle-aged woman in good health and CMV-seropositive. The chain links TRBV28 to TRBJ2-2; 11 nucleotides line up with TRBD1. The sample was PBMCs. The CDR3 DNA reads TGTGCCAGCAGTTCCGGGACAGGGGGCACCGGGGAGCTGTTTTTT. Protein sequence: CASSSGTGGTGELFF.